This TCR beta chain was sequenced for a study of regulatory T cells in long-lasting Graves disease. With regard to this clonotype: A far more abundant clone sits one base away, making this likely a read error.

This CDR3 has 12 residues. In germline, CDR1 is DFQATT, CDR2 SNEGSKA (reference sequence). Specified time point: newly diagnosed GD, antithyroid drugs for less than 3 months. Construction of the TCR library relied on RNA isolated from PBMCs. Arm-PCR of CDR3 regions and iRepertoire HTBI primers were used to build TCR beta libraries. TCRdb re-derived calls from the multiplex PCR reads in MiXCR, one entry per CDR3 protein. The sample yields under 300,000 distinct CDR3 sequences, around a sixth seen once. Another study also made use of these data, one on T cells in Graves' hyperthyroidism and ophthalmopathy. This second report adds: Those patients with uncontrolled infection, other autoimmune disease, pregnancy or lactation were excluded. Researchers ran a first-round RT-PCR on the TCR CDR3 using the HTBI primer set. Ophthalmopathy, which appeared later, was predicted by the model a median roughly 6.4 months before onset.

The source of this sequence is a woman in her twenties or thirties with Graves disease. The chain combines TRBV20-1 with TRBJ2-3; the D gene is possibly TRBD2 (6 bases). TRBJ2-7 matches the DNA end more closely, so the J call is doubtful. Sequencing was performed on peripheral blood mononuclear cells (PBMCs), taken at new diagnosis, from a patient treated with antithyroid drugs. The CDR3 sequence: CSANSGRWEQYF. The DNA for the CDR3 is TGCAGTGCCAACAGCGGGCGCTGGGAGCAGTACTTC.